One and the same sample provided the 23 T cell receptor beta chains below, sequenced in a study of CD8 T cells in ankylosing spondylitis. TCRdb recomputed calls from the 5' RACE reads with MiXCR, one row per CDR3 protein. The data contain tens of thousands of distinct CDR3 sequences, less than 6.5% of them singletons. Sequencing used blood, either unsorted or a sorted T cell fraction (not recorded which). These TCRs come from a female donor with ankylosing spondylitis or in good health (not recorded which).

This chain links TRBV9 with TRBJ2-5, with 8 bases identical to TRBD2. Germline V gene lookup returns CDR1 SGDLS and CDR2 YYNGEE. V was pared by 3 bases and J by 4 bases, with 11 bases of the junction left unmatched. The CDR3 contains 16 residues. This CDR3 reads CASSARGAGGRETQYF. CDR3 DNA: TGTGCCAGCAGCGCGCGGGGGGCCGGGGGGAGAGAGACCCAGTACTTC.

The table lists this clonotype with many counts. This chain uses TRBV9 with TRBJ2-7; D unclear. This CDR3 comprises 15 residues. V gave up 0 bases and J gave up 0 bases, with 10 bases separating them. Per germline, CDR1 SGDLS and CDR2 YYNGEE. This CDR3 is CASSVDGQSSYEQYF. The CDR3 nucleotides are TGTGCCAGCAGCGTAGACGGGCAAAGCTCCTACGAGCAGTACTTC.

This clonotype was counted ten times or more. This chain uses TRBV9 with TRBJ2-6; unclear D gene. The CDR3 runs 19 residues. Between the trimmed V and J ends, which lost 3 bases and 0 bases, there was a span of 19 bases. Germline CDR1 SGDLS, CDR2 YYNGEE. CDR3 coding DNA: TGTGCCAGCAGCGCACAGTACCTCTCGCCGTTCTCTGGGGCCAACGTCCTGACTTTC. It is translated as CASSAQYLSPFSGANVLTF.

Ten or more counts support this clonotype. CDR3 amino acids: CASSPDWTDTQYF. In DNA, the CDR3 is TGTGCCAGCAGCCCCGACTGGACAGATACGCAGTATTTT. This chain uses TRBV9 with TRBJ2-3; D call uncertain. The CDR3 totals 13 residues. Trimming removed 4 bases at V and 3 bases at J, with 9 bases between. Germline V gene sequence: CDR1 SGDLS, CDR2 YYNGEE.

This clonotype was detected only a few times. The CDR3 DNA is TGTGCCAGCAGCGCCGCCGTAGGGGTGAACACTGAAGCTTTCTTT. Its translation is CASSAAVGVNTEAFF. The V and J genes are TRBV9 and TRBJ1-1; possibly TRBD1 for D (5 bases). The CDR3 runs to 15 residues. Per germline, CDR1 SGDLS and CDR2 YYNGEE. V was clipped by 3 bases and J by 0 bases, with 12 bases between them. The full variable domain, in which reference TRBV9 and TRBJ1-1 provide the parts outside the CDR3, is DSGVTQTPKHLITATGQRVTLRCSPRSGDLSVYWYQQSLDQGLQFLIQYYNGEERAKGNILERFSAQQFPDLHSELNLSSLELGDSALYFCASSAAVGVNTEAFFGQGTRLTVV.

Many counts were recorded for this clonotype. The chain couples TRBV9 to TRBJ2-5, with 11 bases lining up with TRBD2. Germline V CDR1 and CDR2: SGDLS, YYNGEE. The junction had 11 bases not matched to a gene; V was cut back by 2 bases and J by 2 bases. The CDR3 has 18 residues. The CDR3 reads CASSVQLSGTSGQETQYF. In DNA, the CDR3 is TGTGCCAGCAGCGTTCAACTCTCCGGGACTAGCGGACAAGAGACCCAGTACTTC.

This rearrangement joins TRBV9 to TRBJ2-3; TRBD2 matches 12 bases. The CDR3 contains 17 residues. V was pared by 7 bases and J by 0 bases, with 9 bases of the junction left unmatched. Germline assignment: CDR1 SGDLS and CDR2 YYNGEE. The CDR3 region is CASATSGSARSTDTQYF. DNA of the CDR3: TGTGCCAGCGCGACTAGCGGGAGTGCTCGTAGCACAGATACGCAGTATTTT.

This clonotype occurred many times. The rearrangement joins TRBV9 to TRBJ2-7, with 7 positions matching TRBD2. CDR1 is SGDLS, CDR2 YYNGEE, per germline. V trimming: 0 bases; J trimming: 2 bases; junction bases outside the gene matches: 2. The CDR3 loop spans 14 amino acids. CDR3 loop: CASSVGGGTYEQYF. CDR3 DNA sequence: TGTGCCAGCAGCGTAGGGGGAGGGACCTACGAGCAGTACTTC.

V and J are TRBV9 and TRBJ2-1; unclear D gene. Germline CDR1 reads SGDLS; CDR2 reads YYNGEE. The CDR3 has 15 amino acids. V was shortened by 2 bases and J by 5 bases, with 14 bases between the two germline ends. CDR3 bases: TGTGCCAGCAGCGTTACTGAACTTCGGGACAATGAGCAGTTCTTC. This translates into CASSVTELRDNEQFF.

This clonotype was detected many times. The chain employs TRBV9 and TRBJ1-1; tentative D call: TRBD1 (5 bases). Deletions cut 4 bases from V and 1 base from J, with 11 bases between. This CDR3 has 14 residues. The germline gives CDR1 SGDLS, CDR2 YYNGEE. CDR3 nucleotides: TGTGCCAGCAGCAAGGGACTGCAGAACACTGAAGCTTTCTTT. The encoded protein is CASSKGLQNTEAFF.

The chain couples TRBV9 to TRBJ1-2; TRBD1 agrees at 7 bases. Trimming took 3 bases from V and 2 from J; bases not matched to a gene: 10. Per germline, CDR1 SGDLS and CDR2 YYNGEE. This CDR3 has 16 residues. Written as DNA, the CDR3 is TGTGCCAGCAGCGAGGAGGACAGGACCACCAACTATGGCTACACCTTC. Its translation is CASSEEDRTTNYGYTF. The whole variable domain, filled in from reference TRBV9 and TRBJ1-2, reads DSGVTQTPKHLITATGQRVTLRCSPRSGDLSVYWYQQSLDQGLQFLIQYYNGEERAKGNILERFSAQQFPDLHSELNLSSLELGDSALYFCASSEEDRTTNYGYTFGSGTRLTVV.

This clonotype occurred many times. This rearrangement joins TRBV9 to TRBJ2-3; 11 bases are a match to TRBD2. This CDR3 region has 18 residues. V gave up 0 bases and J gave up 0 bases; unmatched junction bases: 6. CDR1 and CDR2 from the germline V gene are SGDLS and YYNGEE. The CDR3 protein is CASSVGLAGHSSTDTQYF. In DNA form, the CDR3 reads TGTGCCAGCAGCGTAGGACTAGCGGGACACTCTAGCACAGATACGCAGTATTTT.

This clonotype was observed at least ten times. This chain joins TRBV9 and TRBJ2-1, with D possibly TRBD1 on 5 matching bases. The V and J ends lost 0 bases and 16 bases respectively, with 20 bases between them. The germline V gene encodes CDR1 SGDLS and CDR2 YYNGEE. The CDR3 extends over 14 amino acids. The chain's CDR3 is CASSVASLQGLKFF. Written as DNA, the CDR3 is TGTGCCAGCAGCGTAGCCTCGTTGCAGGGTTTAAAATTCTTC.

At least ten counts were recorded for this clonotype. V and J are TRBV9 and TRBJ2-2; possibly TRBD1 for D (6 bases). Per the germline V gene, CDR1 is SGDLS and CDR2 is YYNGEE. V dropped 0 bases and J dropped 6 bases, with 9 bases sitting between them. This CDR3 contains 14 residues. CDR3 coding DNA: TGTGCCAGCAGCGTAGACAGGGTCCCCGGGGAGCTGTTTTTT. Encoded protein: CASSVDRVPGELFF.

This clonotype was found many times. CDR3 sequence: CASSPGTGAYQETQYF. For the CDR3, the DNA is TGTGCCAGCAGCCCGGGGACAGGAGCGTACCAAGAGACCCAGTACTTC. This chain links TRBV9 with TRBJ2-5, with 8 bases fitting TRBD1. The CDR3 has 16 residues. Germline CDR1 reads SGDLS; CDR2 reads YYNGEE. J gave up 0 bases and V 4 bases, and 8 bases lay outside the gene matches.

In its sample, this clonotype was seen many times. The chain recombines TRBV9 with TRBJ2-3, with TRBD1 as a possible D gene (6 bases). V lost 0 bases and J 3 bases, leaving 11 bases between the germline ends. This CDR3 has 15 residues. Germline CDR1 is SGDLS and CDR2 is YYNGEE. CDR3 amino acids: CASSVGGTGTDTQYF. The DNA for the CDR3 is TGTGCCAGCAGCGTAGGGGGAACAGGGACAGATACGCAGTATTTT.

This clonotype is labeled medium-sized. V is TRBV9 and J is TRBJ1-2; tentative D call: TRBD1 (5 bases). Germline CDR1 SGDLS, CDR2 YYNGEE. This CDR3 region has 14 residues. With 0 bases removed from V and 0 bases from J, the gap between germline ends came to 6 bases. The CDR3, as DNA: TGTGCCAGCAGCGTAGGACAGACTAACTATGGCTACACCTTC. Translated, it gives CASSVGQTNYGYTF.

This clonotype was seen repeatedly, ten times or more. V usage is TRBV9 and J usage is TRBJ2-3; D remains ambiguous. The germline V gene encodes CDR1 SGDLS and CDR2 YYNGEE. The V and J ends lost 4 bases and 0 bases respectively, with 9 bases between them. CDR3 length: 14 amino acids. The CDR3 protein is CASSPDSSTDTQYF. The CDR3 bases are TGTGCCAGCAGCCCGGATTCTAGCACAGATACGCAGTATTTT. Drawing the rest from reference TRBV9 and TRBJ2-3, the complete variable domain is DSGVTQTPKHLITATGQRVTLRCSPRSGDLSVYWYQQSLDQGLQFLIQYYNGEERAKGNILERFSAQQFPDLHSELNLSSLELGDSALYFCASSPDSSTDTQYFGPGTRLTVL.

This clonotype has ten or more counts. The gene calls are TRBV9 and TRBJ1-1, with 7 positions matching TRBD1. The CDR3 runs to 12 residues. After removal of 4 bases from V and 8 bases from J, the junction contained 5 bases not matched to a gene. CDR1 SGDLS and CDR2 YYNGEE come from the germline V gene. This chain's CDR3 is CASSPRQGEAFF. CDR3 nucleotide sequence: TGTGCCAGCAGCCCAAGACAGGGAGAAGCTTTCTTT.

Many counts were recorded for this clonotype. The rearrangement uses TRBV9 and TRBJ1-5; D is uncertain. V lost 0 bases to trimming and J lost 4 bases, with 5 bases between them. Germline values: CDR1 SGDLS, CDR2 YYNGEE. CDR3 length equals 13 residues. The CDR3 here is CASSVDPNQPQHF. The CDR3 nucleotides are TGTGCCAGCAGCGTAGATCCAAATCAGCCCCAGCATTTT.

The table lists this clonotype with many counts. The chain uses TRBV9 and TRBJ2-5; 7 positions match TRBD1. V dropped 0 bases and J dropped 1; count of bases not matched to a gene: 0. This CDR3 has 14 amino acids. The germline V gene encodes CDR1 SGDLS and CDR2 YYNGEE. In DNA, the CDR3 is TGTGCCAGCAGCGTAGGGGACAGCCAAGAGACCCAGTACTTC. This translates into CASSVGDSQETQYF.

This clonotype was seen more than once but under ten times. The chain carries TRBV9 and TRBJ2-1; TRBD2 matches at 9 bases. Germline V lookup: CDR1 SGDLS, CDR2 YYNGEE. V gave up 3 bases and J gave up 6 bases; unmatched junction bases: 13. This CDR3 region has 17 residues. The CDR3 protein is CASSARGASGMGNEQFF. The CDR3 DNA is TGTGCCAGCAGCGCCCGCGGTGCTAGCGGGATGGGCAATGAGCAGTTCTTC. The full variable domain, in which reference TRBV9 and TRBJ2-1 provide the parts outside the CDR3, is DSGVTQTPKHLITATGQRVTLRCSPRSGDLSVYWYQQSLDQGLQFLIQYYNGEERAKGNILERFSAQQFPDLHSELNLSSLELGDSALYFCASSARGASGMGNEQFFGPGTRLTVL.

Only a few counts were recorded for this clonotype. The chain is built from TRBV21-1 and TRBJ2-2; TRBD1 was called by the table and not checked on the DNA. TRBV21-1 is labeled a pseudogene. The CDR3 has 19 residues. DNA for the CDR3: TGTGCCAGCAGCAAAAGGGGTCCCGACAGGGGGCAAGGCACCGGGGAGCTGTTTTTT. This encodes CASSKRGPDRGQGTGELFF.